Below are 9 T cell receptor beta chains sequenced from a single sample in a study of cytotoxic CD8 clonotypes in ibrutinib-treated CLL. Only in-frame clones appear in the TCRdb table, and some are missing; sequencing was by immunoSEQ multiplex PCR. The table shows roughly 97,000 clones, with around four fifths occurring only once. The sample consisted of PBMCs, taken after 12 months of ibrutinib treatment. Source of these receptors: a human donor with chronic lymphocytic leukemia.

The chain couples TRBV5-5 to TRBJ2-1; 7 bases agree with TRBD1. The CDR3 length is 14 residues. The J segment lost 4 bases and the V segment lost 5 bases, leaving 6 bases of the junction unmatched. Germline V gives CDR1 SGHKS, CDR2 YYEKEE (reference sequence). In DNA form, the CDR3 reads TGTGCCAGCAGTCCGACAGGGTCATACAATGAGCAGTTCTTC. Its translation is CASSPTGSYNEQFF.

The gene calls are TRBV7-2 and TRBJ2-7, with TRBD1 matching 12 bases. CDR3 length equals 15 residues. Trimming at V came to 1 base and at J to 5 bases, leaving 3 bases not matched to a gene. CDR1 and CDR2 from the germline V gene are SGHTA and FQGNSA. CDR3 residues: CASSLVGQGAHEQYF. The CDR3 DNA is TGTGCCAGCAGCTTAGTGGGACAGGGGGCTCACGAGCAGTACTTC.

CDR3 coding DNA: TGTGCCAGCAGTGAAGAATGGCAGGGGAGGAGAAACATTCAGTACTTC. Protein: CASSEEWQGRRNIQYF. The chain uses TRBV6-1 and TRBJ2-4, with D tentatively TRBD1 or TRBD2 (6 bases each). Germline V lookup: CDR1 MNHNS, CDR2 SASEGT. The CDR3 sequence is 16 residues long. With 1 base removed from V and 6 bases from J, the gap between germline ends came to 16 bases.

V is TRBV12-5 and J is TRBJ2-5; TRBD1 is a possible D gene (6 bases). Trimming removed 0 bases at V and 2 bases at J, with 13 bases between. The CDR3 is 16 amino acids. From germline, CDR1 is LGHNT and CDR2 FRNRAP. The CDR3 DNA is TGTGCTAGTGGTTTGGTTACCCACAGGGAACAAGAGACCCAGTACTTC. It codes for CASGLVTHREQETQYF. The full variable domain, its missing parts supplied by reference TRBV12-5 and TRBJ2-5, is DARVTQTPRHKVTEMGQEVTMRCQPILGHNTVFWYRQTMMQGLELLAYFRNRAPLDDSGMPKDRFSAEMPDATLATLKIQPSEPRDSAVYFCASGLVTHREQETQYFGPGTRLLVL.

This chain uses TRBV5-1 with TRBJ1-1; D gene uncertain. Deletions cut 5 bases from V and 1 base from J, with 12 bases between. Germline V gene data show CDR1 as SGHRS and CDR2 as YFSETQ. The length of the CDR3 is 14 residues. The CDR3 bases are TGCGCCAGCAGTCCAGACGGATCGAACACTGAAGCTTTCTTT. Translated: CASSPDGSNTEAFF. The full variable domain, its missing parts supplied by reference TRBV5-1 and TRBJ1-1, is KAGVTQTPRYLIKTRGQQVTLSCSPISGHRSVSWYQQTPGQGLQFLFEYFSETQRNKGNFPGRFSGRQFSNSRSEMNVSTLELGDSALYLCASSPDGSNTEAFFGQGTRLTVV.

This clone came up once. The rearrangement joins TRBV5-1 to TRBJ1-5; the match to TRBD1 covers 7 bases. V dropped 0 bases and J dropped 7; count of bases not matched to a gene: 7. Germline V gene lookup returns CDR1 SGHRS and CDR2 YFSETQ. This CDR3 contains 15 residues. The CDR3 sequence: CASSLGDTGEQPQHF. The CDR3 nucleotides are TGCGCCAGCAGCTTGGGGGATACAGGGGAACAGCCCCAGCATTTT.

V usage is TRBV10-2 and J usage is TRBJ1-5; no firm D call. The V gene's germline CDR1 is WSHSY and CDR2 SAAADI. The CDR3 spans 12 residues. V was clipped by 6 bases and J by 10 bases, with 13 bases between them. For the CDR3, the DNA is TGCGCCAGCAGAAAGGAAGCGGAACCCCAGCATTTT. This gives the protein CASRKEAEPQHF.

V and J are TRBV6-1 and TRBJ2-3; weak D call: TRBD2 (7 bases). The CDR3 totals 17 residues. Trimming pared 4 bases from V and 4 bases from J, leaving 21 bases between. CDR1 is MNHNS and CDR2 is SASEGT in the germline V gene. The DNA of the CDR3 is TGTGCCAGCAGTGTATCCGAGAGGACTAGGGGGGCAGATACGCAGTATTTT. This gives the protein CASSVSERTRGADTQYF.

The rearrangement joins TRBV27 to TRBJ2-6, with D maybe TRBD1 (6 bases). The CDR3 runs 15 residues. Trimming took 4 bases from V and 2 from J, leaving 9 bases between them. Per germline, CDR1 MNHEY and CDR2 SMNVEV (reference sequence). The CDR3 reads CASSSAGAGANVLTF. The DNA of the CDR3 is TGTGCCAGCAGTTCAGCAGGGGCTGGGGCCAACGTCCTGACTTTC.